A selection of T cell receptor beta chains follows, all from one sample in a study of T cell responses to AZD1222 COVID-19 vaccine. The table came from immunoSEQ multiplex PCR; TCRdb's copy has only in-frame clones and leaves some out. The sample holds roughly 130,000 clones, 70% to 90% seen once. Sequenced here: peripheral blood, sampled on day 0 of AZD1222 vaccination. The receptors shown here come from an adult in good health. Each CDR3 is given with its conserved first and last residue. The D gene is left open where the match is weak. Some rows have no size entry. The others give once, few or many, or a class for an expanded clone.

>TRBJ2-2|NA|TRBV7-2|NA
TGTGCCAGCAGCATGAACCTAGGAAACACCGGGGAGCTGTTTTTT
CASSMNLGNTGELFF
>TRBJ1-1|NA|TRBV27|few
TGTGCCAGCACCTCGACTTGGGGCCGGAAGAACACTGAAGCTTTCTTT
CASTSTWGRKNTEAFF
>TRBJ2-7|TRBD1|TRBV4-1|NA
TGCGCCAGCAGCCACGGACAGGGGGCTTCCTACGAGCAGTACTTC
CASSHGQGASYEQYF
>TRBJ2-1|NA|TRBV6-2/TRBV6-3|NA
TGTGCCAGCAGTCTCGGTGGGGCACCTACCTCCCCTCGGTACAATGAGCAGTTCTTC
CASSLGGAPTSPRYNEQFF
>TRBJ2-7|NA|TRBV9|NA
TGTGCCAGCAGCCTGAACGAGGGAAACGAGCAGTACTTC
CASSLNEGNEQYF
>TRBJ2-1|NA|TRBV7-9|many
TGTGCCAGCAGCTTAGCGGAGGGAGATGAGCAGTTCTTC
CASSLAEGDEQFF
>TRBJ1-1|TRBD1|TRBV6-2/TRBV6-3|NA
TGTGCCAGCAGTTACTCTAGAGGGGGCGACCCTGAAGCTTTCTTT
CASSYSRGGDPEAFF
>TRBJ1-6|NA|TRBV21-1|few
TGTGCCAGCGGTCAGAGCTCCTATAATTCACCCCTCCACTTT
CASGQSSYNSPLHF
>TRBJ1-4|NA|TRBV6-5|NA
TGTGCCAGCACCCGGGGCACAGGGGAAAAACTGTTTTTT
CASTRGTGEKLFF
>TRBJ1-3|TRBD1|TRBV28|NA
TGTGCCAGCAGTTTAAGGACAGGGTCTCTCTCTTCTGGAAACACCATATATTTT
CASSLRTGSLSSGNTIYF
>TRBJ2-3|NA|TRBV6-2/TRBV6-3|NA
TGTGCCAGCAGCCCCACAGGGATGGCGGGCACAGATACGCAGTATTTT
CASSPTGMAGTDTQYF
>TRBJ1-1|NA|TRBV30|NA
TGTGCCTGGAGTGTACGGGTCAGGGCTGAAGCTTTCTTT
CAWSVRVRAEAFF
>TRBJ1-2|TRBD1|TRBV30|NA
TGTGCCTGGGTCCGGGACAGGGCCTCTATAGGGGGCTACACCTTC
CAWVRDRASIGGYTF
>TRBJ1-6|NA|TRBV4-1|NA
TGCGCCAGCAGCCAAGGGAGTCGGCGGAGCTCCTATAATTCACCCCTCCACTTT
CASSQGSRRSSYNSPLHF
>TRBJ2-7|TRBD1|TRBV5-3|NA
TGTGCCAGAAACCCACCGGGACAGGGATGTTTCGAATACTTC
CARNPPGQGCFEYF
>TRBJ1-1|NA|TRBV6-1|NA
TGTGCCAGCAGTGAAAGGACGGGATTGAACACTGAAGCTTTCTTT
CASSERTGLNTEAFF
>TRBJ1-1|NA|TRBV4-2|NA
TGTGCCAGCAGCCAAGATTGGAAGGCAACAGTGAACACTGAAGCTTTCTTT
CASSQDWKATVNTEAFF
>TRBJ1-3|TRBD1|TRBV7-9|NA
TGTGCCAGCAGCTTAAGAATTACAGGGGGTGGAAACACCATATATTTT
CASSLRITGGGNTIYF
>TRBJ2-3|TRBD2|TRBV5-5|NA
TGTGCCAGCAGCTTGGCAGCGGGGGGCACAGATACGCAGTATTTT
CASSLAAGGTDTQYF
>TRBJ1-2|TRBD1|TRBV5-6|few
TGTGCCAGCAGCGTGACAGGGAGCGGCTACACCTTC
CASSVTGSGYTF
>TRBJ2-5|NA|TRBV29-1|NA
TGCAGCGTTCATTATGGGGAGACCCAGTACTTC
CSVHYGETQYF
>TRBJ2-5|NA|TRBV28|NA
TGTGCCAGCCGGCGGGAGACCCAGTACTTC
CASRRETQYF
>TRBJ1-2|NA|TRBV6-2/TRBV6-3|NA
TGTGCCAGCAGTTACGACCGTGGGGGCTACACCTTC
CASSYDRGGYTF
>TRBJ2-5|NA|TRBV24-1|NA
TGTGCCACCAGTGATTTTGGGGAAGAGACCCAGTACTTC
CATSDFGEETQYF
>TRBJ1-1|NA|TRBV6-5|NA
TGTGCCAGCAGTTACCGGGGAGGAGCTTTCTTT
CASSYRGGAFF
>TRBJ1-4|TRBD1|TRBV11-2|NA
TGTGCCAGCAGCTATACAGGGGGCAATGAAAAACTGTTTTTT
CASSYTGGNEKLFF
>TRBJ1-2|TRBD1|TRBV2|NA
TGTGCCAGCAGTTGGACAGGGGTGAATGGCTACACCTTC
CASSWTGVNGYTF
>TRBJ2-1|TRBD2|TRBV7-2|few
TGTGCCAGCAGCTCCCCGGGGAAGAGGTCTAGCGGGAAATACAATGAGCAGTTCTTC
CASSSPGKRSSGKYNEQFF
>TRBJ2-2|NA|TRBV19|once
TGTGCCAGTAGATCGGCAGGGGCCACCGGGGAGCTGTTTTTT
CASRSAGATGELFF
>TRBJ1-3|NA|TRBV27|NA
TGTGCCAGCAGTCCCCGACAGACCTCTGGAAACACCATATATTTT
CASSPRQTSGNTIYF
>TRBJ2-1|TRBD1|TRBV11-3|NA
TGTGCCAGCAGCGGGACAGGGCTCAATGAGCAGTTCTTC
CASSGTGLNEQFF
>TRBJ2-5|NA|TRBV11-2|once
TGTGCCAGCAGCTTAGATCCCCACCCAGCGGAGCCTGGAGAGACCCAGTACTTC
CASSLDPHPAEPGETQYF
>TRBJ1-4|NA|TRBV18|NA
TGTGCCAGCTCCCTGGAGTATGGAGCAAGGGGTAATGAAAAACTGTTTTTT
CASSLEYGARGNEKLFF
>TRBJ2-7|TRBD1|TRBV15|few
TGTGCCACCAGCAGCCACAGGGGGTCCTACGAGCAGTACTTC
CATSSHRGSYEQYF
>TRBJ2-3|TRBD2|TRBV10-3|NA
TGTGCCATCAGTGAGTCGACTAGCGGGGGGGATACGCAGTATTTT
CAISESTSGGDTQYF
>TRBJ1-4|NA|TRBV9|NA
TGTGCCAGCAGCGTCCGGCAGGGTACTAATGAAAAACTGTTTTTT
CASSVRQGTNEKLFF
>TRBJ2-1|NA|TRBV7-9|once
TGTGCCAGCAGCGGCTTTGGGGACGTCTCCTACAATGAGCAGTTCTTC
CASSGFGDVSYNEQFF
>TRBJ2-7|TRBD2|TRBV14|NA
TGTGCCAGCAGCCAGACTAGCGTTTCAATCTACGAGCAGTACTTC
CASSQTSVSIYEQYF
>TRBJ1-1|NA|TRBV5-1|NA
TGCGCCAGCCAGGGGTCCCAGGTTGGAATGAACACTGAAGCTTTCTTT
CASQGSQVGMNTEAFF
>TRBJ2-2|TRBD1|TRBV6-6|once
TGTGCCAGCAGGGGACAGGGGCGTTCCGGCACCGGGGAGCTGTTTTTT
CASRGQGRSGTGELFF
>TRBJ1-2|TRBD1|TRBV11-2|NA
TGTGCCAGCAGCCTTCAGGGGGCCCTAAGTTATGGCTACACCTTC
CASSLQGALSYGYTF
>TRBJ1-3|NA|TRBV7-8|NA
TGTGCCAGCAGCTTACCCCGGGCAGCCAGGAGGTCCTCTGGAAACACCATATATTTT
CASSLPRAARRSSGNTIYF
>TRBJ2-2|NA|TRBV28|NA
TGTGCCAGCAGAGAACAGGTTACGACCGGGGAGCTGTTTTTT
CASREQVTTGELFF
>TRBJ1-3|NA|TRBV7-6|NA
TGTGCCAGCAGCGACACAGGGAACCGCGGAAACACCATATATTTT
CASSDTGNRGNTIYF
>TRBJ2-7|NA|TRBV4-1|NA
TGCGCCAGCAGCCAAGTTAGGTCCGGGAACTACGAGCAGTACTTC
CASSQVRSGNYEQYF
>TRBJ1-1|NA|TRBV7-9|NA
TGTGCCAGCAGCCAAAGGCGGGGGCCTCTAGACACTGAAGCTTTCTTT
CASSQRRGPLDTEAFF
>TRBJ1-1|NA|TRBV30|NA
TGTGCCTGGAGCGAGGCAGGGAACACTGAAGCTTTCTTT
CAWSEAGNTEAFF
>TRBJ2-3|TRBD2|TRBV6-4|few
TGTGCCAGCAGTTCGACTAGCGGGAGCACAGATACGCAGTATTTT
CASSSTSGSTDTQYF
>TRBJ2-5|NA|TRBV27|NA
TGTGCCAGCAGTTTATCGAGCGAGTGTGAAGCTGAGGAGACCCAGTACTTC
CASSLSSECEAEETQYF
>TRBJ2-3|NA|TRBV6-5|NA
TGTGCCAGCAGTTACTCTGGGGAAAGGGATACGCAGTATTTT
CASSYSGERDTQYF